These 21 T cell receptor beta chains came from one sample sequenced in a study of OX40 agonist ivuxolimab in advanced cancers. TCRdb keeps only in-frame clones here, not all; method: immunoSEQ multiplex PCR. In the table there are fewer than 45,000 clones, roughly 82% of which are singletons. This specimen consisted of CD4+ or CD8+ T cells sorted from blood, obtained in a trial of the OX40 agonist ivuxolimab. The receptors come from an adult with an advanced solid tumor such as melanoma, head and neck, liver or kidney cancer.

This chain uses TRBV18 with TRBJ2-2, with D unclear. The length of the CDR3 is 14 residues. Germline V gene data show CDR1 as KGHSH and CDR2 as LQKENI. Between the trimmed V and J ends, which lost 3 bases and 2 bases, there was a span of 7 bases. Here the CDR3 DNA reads TGTGCCAGCTCACCGGCGAGCAACACCGGGGAGCTGTTTTTT. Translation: CASSPASNTGELFF.

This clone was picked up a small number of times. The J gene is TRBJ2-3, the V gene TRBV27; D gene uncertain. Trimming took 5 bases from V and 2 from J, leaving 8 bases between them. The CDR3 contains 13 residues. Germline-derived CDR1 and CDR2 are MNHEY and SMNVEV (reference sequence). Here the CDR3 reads CASSRPDTDTQYF. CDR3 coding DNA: TGTGCCAGCAGTCGCCCCGACACAGATACGCAGTATTTT.

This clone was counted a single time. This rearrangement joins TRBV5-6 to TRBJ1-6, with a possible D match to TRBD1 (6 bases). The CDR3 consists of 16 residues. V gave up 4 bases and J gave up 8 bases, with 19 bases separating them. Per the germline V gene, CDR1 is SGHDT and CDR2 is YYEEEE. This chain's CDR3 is CASSGDRQARDSPLHF. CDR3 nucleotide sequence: TGTGCCAGCAGCGGTGACCGACAGGCTAGGGATTCACCCCTCCACTTT.

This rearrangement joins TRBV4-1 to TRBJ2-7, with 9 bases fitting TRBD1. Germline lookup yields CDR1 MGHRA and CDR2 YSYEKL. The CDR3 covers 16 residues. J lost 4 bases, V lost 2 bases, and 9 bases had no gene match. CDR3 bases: TGCGCCAGCAGCCAATCGAAACCGGGACAGGGATACGAGCAGTACTTC. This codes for CASSQSKPGQGYEQYF.

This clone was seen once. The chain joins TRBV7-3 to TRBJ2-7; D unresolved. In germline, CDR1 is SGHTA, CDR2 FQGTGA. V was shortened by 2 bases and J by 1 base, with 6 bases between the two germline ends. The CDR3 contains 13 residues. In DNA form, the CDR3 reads TGTGCCAGCAGCTTATACGGTTCCTACGAGCAGTACTTC. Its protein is CASSLYGSYEQYF. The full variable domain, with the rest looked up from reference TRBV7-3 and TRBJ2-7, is GAGVSQTPSNKVTEKGKYVELRCDPISGHTALYWYRQSLGQGPEFLIYFQGTGAADDSGLPNDRFFAVRPEGSVSTLKIQRTERGDSAVYLCASSLYGSYEQYFGPGTRLTVT.

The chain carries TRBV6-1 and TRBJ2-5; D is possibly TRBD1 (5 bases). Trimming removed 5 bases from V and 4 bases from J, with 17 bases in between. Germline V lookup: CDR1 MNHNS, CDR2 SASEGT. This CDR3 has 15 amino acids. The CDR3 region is CASSSLRGAVETQYF. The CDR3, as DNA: TGTGCCAGCAGTTCTTTAAGGGGCGCGGTAGAGACCCAGTACTTC.

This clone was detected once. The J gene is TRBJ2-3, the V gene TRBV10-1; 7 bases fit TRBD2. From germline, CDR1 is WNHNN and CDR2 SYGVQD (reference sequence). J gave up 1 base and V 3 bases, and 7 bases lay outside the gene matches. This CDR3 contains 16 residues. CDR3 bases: TGCGCCAGCAGTGAAGATTTCGCGGGAGGCACAGATACGCAGTATTTT. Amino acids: CASSEDFAGGTDTQYF.

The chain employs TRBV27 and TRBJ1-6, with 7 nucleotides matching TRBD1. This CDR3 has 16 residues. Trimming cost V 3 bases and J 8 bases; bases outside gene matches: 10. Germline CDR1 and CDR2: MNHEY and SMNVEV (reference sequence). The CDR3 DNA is TGTGCCAGCAGTTTCCGTATGACAGGGAGGGATTCACCCCTCCACTTT. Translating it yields CASSFRMTGRDSPLHF.

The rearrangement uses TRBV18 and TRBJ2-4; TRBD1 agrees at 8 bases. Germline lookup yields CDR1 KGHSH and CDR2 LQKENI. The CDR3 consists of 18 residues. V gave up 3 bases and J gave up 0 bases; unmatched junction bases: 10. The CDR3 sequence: CASSPYAGTGEAKNIQYF. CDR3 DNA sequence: TGTGCCAGCTCACCGTACGCCGGGACAGGCGAAGCCAAAAACATTCAGTACTTC.

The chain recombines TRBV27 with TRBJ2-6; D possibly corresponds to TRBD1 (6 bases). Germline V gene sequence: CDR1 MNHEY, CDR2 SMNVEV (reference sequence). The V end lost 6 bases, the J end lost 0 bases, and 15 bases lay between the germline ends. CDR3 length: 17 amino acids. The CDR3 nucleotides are TGTGCCAGCAGCCATGGGGGCCTAACCTCTGGGGCCAACGTCCTGACTTTC. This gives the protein CASSHGGLTSGANVLTF.

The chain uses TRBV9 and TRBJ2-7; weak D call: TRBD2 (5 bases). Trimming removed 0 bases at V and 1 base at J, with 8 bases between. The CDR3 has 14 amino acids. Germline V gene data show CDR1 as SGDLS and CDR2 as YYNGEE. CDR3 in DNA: TGTGCCAGCAGCGTAGAAATAGCGTCCTACGAGCAGTACTTC. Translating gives CASSVEIASYEQYF.

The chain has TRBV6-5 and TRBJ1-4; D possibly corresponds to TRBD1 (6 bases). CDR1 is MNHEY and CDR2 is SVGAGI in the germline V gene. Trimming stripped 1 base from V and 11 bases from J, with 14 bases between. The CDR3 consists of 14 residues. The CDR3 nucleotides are TGTGCCAGCAGTTACTACAAGGGGGGGTACAAACTGTTTTTT. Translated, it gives CASSYYKGGYKLFF.

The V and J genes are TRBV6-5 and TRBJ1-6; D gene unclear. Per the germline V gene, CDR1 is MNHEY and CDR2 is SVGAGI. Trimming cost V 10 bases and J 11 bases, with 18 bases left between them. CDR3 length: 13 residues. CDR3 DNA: TGTGCCACCTACCAGACACCCGGCACACCCCTCCACTTT. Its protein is CATYQTPGTPLHF.

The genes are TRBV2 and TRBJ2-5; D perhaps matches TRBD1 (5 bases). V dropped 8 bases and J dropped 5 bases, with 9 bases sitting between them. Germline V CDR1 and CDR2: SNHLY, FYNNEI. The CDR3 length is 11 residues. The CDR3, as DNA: TGTGCCAGCCGGCCAGGGGAGACCCAGTACTTC. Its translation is CASRPGETQYF.

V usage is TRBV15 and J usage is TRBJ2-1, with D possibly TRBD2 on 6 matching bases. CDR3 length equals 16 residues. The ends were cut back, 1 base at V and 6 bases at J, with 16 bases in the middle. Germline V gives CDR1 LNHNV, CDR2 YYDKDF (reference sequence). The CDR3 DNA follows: TGTGCCACCAGCAGAGTTGGGCGGGAAAGGGGCAATGAGCAGTTCTTC. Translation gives CATSRVGRERGNEQFF.

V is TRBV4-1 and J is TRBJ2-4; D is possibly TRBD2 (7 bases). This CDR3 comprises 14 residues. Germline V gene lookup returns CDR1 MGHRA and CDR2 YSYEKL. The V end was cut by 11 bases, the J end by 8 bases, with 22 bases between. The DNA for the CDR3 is TGCGCCGCCGGGGGCGGGGGAGTGGGGGACATTCAGTACTTC. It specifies CAAGGGGVGDIQYF.

CDR3 in amino acids: CAWSVEGDQPQHF. The CDR3 DNA is TGTGCCTGGAGTGTAGAAGGGGATCAGCCCCAGCATTTT. V gene TRBV30 combines with J gene TRBJ1-5; D might be TRBD1 (5 bases). V shed 0 bases and J shed 5 bases, with 8 bases lying between them. The CDR3 totals 13 residues. Germline V gene lookup returns CDR1 GTSNPN and CDR2 SVGIG (reference sequence).

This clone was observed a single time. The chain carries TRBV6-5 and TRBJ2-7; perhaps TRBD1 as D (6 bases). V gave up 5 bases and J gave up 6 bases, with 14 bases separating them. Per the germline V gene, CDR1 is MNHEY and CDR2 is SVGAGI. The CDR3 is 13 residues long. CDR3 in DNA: TGTGCCAGCAGTCGACCCCAGGGGCCCGAGCAGTACTTC. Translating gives CASSRPQGPEQYF.

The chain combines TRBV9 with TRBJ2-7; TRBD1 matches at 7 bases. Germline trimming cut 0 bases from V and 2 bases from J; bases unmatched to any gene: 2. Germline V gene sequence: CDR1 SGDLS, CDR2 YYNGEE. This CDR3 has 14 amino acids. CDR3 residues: CASSVAGTAYEQYF. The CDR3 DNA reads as TGTGCCAGCAGCGTAGCCGGGACAGCCTACGAGCAGTACTTC.

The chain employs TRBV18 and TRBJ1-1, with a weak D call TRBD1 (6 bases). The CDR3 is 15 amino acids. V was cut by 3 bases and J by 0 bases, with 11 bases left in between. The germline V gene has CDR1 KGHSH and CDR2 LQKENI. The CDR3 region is CASSPQGSMNTEAFF. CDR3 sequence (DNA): TGTGCCAGCTCACCCCAGGGGTCCATGAACACTGAAGCTTTCTTT.

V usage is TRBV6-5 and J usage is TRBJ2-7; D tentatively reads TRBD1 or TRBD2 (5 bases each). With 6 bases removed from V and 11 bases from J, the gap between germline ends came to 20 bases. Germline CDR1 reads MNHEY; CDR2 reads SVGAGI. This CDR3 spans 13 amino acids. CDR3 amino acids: CASRPGTASRKYF. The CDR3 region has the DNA TGTGCCAGCAGACCCGGGACGGCATCCAGAAAGTACTTC.